This record covers a single T cell receptor (beta chain). Generated by immunoSEQ multiplex PCR, the TCRdb table keeps only in-frame clones and is missing some. The sample yields around 79,000 clones, 90% to 95% seen once. This sample was included in a study of technical replicates of blood from several donors. The sequenced sample was T cells isolated from PBMCs. This receptor was identified in a human donor in good health.

The CDR3 is CASGTSGVRETQYF. The CDR3 DNA sequence: TGTGCCAGCGGCACTAGCGGGGTGCGAGAGACCCAGTACTTC. The chain couples TRBV28 to TRBJ2-5, with 10 bases fitting TRBD2. The CDR3 consists of 14 residues. Germline V gives CDR1 MDHEN, CDR2 SYDVKM. Unmatched junction bases numbered 7, after V lost 8 bases and J lost 4 bases. Complete variable domain (other parts from reference TRBV28 and TRBJ2-5): DVKVTQSSRYLVKRTGEKVFLECVQDMDHENMFWYRQDPGLGLRLIYFSYDVKMKEKGDIPEGYSVSREKKERFSLILESASTNQTSMYLCASGTSGVRETQYFGPGTRLLVL.